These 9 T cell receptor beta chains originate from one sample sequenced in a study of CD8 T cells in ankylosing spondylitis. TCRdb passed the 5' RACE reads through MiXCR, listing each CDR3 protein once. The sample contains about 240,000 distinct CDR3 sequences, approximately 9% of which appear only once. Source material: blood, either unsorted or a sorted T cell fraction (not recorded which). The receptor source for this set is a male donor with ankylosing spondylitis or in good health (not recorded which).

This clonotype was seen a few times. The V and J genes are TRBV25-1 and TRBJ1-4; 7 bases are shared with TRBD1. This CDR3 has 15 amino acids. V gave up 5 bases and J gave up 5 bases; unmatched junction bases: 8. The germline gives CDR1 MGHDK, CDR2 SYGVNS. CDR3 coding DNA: TGTGCCAGCAGTTCATCGGGACAGCCAAATGAAAAACTGTTTTTT. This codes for CASSSSGQPNEKLFF.

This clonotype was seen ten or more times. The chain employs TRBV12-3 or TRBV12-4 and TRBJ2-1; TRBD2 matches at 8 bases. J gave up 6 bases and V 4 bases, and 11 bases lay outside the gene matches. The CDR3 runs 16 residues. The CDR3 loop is CASSSRTSRDPNEQFF. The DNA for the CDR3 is TGTGCCAGCAGTTCCCGGACTAGCAGGGACCCCAATGAGCAGTTCTTC.

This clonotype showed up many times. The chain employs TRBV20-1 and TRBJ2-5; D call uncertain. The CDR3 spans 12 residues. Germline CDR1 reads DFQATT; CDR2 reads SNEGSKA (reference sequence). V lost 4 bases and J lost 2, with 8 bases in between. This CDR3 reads CSAIPEQETQYF. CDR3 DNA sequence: TGCAGTGCTATCCCAGAGCAAGAGACCCAGTACTTC.

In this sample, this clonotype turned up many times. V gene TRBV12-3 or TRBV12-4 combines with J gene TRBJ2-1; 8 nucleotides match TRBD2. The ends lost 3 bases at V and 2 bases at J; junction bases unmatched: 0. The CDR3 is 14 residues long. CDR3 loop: CASSFSGAYNEQFF. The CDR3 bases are TGTGCCAGCAGTTTTAGCGGGGCCTACAATGAGCAGTTCTTC.

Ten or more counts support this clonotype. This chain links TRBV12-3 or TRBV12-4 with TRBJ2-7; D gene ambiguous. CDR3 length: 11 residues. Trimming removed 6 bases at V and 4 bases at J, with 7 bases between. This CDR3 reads CASSPEYEQYF. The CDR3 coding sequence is TGTGCCAGCAGCCCCGAGTACGAGCAGTACTTC.

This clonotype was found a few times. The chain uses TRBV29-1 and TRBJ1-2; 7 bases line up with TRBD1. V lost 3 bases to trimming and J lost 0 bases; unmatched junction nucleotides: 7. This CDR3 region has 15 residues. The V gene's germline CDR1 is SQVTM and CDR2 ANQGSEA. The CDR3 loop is CSVEEGTAANYGYTF. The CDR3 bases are TGCAGCGTTGAGGAAGGGACAGCTGCTAACTATGGCTACACCTTC.

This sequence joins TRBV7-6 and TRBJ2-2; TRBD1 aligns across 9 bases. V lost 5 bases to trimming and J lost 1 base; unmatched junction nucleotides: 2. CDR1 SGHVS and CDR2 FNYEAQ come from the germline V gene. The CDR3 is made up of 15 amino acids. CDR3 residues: CASSNRGRNTGELFF. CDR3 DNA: TGTGCCAGCAGCAACAGGGGGCGGAACACCGGGGAGCTGTTTTTT.

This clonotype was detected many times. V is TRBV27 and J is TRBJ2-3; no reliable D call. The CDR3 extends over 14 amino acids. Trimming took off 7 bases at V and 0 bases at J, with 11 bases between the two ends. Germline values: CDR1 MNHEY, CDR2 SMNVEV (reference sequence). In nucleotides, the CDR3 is TGTGCCAGCACCTGGGGTTCTAGCACAGATACGCAGTATTTT. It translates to CASTWGSSTDTQYF.

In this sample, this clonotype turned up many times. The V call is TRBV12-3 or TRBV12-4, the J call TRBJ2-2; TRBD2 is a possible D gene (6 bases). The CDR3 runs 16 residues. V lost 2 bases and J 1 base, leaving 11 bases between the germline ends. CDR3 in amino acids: CASSLQVAENTGELFF. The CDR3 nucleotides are TGTGCCAGCAGTTTACAAGTAGCGGAGAACACCGGGGAGCTGTTTTTT.